This passage covers 27 T cell receptor beta chains from one sample sequenced in a study of T cells after yellow fever vaccination. TCRdb reprocessed the 5' RACE reads via MiXCR and lists one record per CDR3 protein. Counted here are some 260,000 distinct CDR3 sequences, roughly 5.6% occurring once; the ten biggest clones make up around 3.5%. The sample was CD4+ T cells sorted from PBMCs, taken on the day of the yellow fever booster vaccination. Receptor source: a man in his late teens or twenties who received the YFV17D yellow fever vaccine.

The chain employs TRBV20-1 and TRBJ2-7, with D perhaps given as TRBD1 or TRBD2 (5 bases each). Between the trimmed V and J ends, which lost 6 bases and 4 bases, there was a span of 16 bases. The CDR3 is made up of 13 amino acids. Germline loops: CDR1 DFQATT, CDR2 SNEGSKA (reference sequence). In nucleotides, the CDR3 is TGCAGTGCCCGCCGAGGGACCGATTACGAGCAGTACTTC. It yields the protein CSARRGTDYEQYF.

This clonotype was detected only a few times. This chain connects TRBV9 to TRBJ2-1; D is ambiguous. The CDR3 has 13 residues. From germline, CDR1 is SGDLS and CDR2 YYNGEE. Trimming removed 0 bases at V and 8 bases at J, with 9 bases between. DNA for the CDR3: TGTGCCAGCAGCGTAGAGCTCTGGGATGAGCAGTTCTTC. Residues: CASSVELWDEQFF.

The V and J genes are TRBV18 and TRBJ2-3; the match to TRBD2 covers 8 bases. J gave up 2 bases and V 6 bases, and 7 bases lay outside the gene matches. Germline CDR1 is KGHSH and CDR2 is LQKENI. The length of the CDR3 is 15 residues. In DNA form, the CDR3 reads TGTGCCAGCTCCCGGGGACTAGGTCCCACAGATACGCAGTATTTT. Protein sequence: CASSRGLGPTDTQYF.

The table lists this clonotype with many counts. This chain uses TRBV7-2 with TRBJ2-3; D possibly matches TRBD1 or TRBD2 (5 bases each). The CDR3 is made up of 15 amino acids. V lost 1 base and J 1 base, leaving 9 bases between the germline ends. Germline lookup yields CDR1 SGHTA and CDR2 FQGNSA. For the CDR3, the DNA is TGTGCCAGCAGCTTAGTGGGGCGGGGCACAGATACGCAGTATTTT. Its protein is CASSLVGRGTDTQYF.

Here the CDR3 reads CASSSPLEGSNTGELFF. In DNA, the CDR3 is TGTGCCAGCAGTTCCCCCCTGGAGGGATCAAACACCGGGGAGCTGTTTTTT. The chain joins TRBV28 to TRBJ2-2; D may be TRBD2 (6 bases). V was cut by 4 bases and J by 2 bases, with 17 bases left in between. The CDR3 is 17 residues long. CDR1 and CDR2 (germline): MDHEN, SYDVKM.

The chain recombines TRBV4-1 with TRBJ1-2, with 10 bases fitting TRBD1. Germline V gene lookup returns CDR1 MGHRA and CDR2 YSYEKL. CDR3 size: 15 residues. The junction had 9 bases not matched to a gene; V was cut back by 4 bases and J by 7 bases. DNA of the CDR3: TGCGCCAGCAGCCCGGGACAGGGGCCAAACCGTGGCTACACCTTC. Amino acids: CASSPGQGPNRGYTF.

V gene TRBV6-5 combines with J gene TRBJ2-7; 10 nucleotides line up with TRBD1. CDR1 is MNHEY, CDR2 SVGAGI, per germline. The CDR3 has 16 residues. J lost 5 bases, V lost 0 bases, and 7 bases had no gene match. The CDR3 DNA follows: TGTGCCAGCAGTTACTCATCCGGGACAGGGGTCCACGAGCAGTACTTC. Translation: CASSYSSGTGVHEQYF.

This clonotype was observed a handful of times. The chain carries TRBV5-1 and TRBJ2-1; the match to TRBD1 covers 8 bases. Germline CDR1 and CDR2: SGHRS and YFSETQ. The CDR3 runs 14 residues. With 4 bases clipped from V and 4 bases from J, the junction kept 4 bases outside the gene matches. CDR3 nucleotide sequence: TGCGCCAGCAGCGGGACAGGAGTGTACAATGAGCAGTTCTTC. Protein product: CASSGTGVYNEQFF.

This chain connects TRBV5-4 to TRBJ2-3, with D possibly matching TRBD2 (7 bases). The CDR3 covers 17 residues. Trimming pared 0 bases from V and 2 bases from J, leaving 16 bases between. Germline V gene lookup returns CDR1 SGHNT and CDR2 YYREEE (reference sequence). The CDR3 nucleotides are TGTGCCAGCAGCTTGGCCAAGGGCGGGGGCCACACAGATACGCAGTATTTT. This codes for CASSLAKGGGHTDTQYF.

This clonotype was detected many times. The rearrangement uses TRBV20-1 and TRBJ1-1, with 9 bases aligning to TRBD1. The CDR3 is made up of 14 amino acids. Germline V gene sequence: CDR1 DFQATT, CDR2 SNEGSKA (reference sequence). The junction had 7 bases not matched to a gene; V was cut back by 4 bases and J by 4 bases. This CDR3 is CSATPGQGGTEAFF. The CDR3 DNA reads TGCAGTGCTACCCCGGGACAGGGAGGCACTGAAGCTTTCTTT.

This clonotype was observed many times. The rearrangement links TRBV29-1 to TRBJ2-3; weak D call: TRBD1 (6 bases). This CDR3 contains 13 residues. Germline CDR1 and CDR2: SQVTM and ANQGSEA. V lost 4 bases and J 3 bases, leaving 11 bases between the germline ends. DNA for the CDR3: TGCAGCGTTGTACAGGGCGGGACAGATACGCAGTATTTT. This codes for CSVVQGGTDTQYF.

This clonotype was seen a handful of times. This chain links TRBV6-6 with TRBJ1-3; D ambiguous. The CDR3 contains 15 residues. Germline assignment: CDR1 MNHNY and CDR2 SVGAGI (reference sequence). The ends were cut back, 1 base at V and 1 base at J, with 8 bases in the middle. The CDR3 region has the DNA TGTGCCAGCAGTTACTTGGGTGGATCTGGAAACACCATATATTTT. This encodes CASSYLGGSGNTIYF.

This clonotype showed up many times. The chain combines TRBV12-3 or TRBV12-4 with TRBJ2-5; D is undetermined. The CDR3 spans 16 residues. Trimming cost V 5 bases and J 1 base, with 17 bases left between them. The CDR3 spells CASSPQAPATQETQYF. In nucleotides, the CDR3 is TGTGCCAGCAGTCCGCAGGCGCCAGCAACCCAAGAGACCCAGTACTTC.

Ten or more counts support this clonotype. The germline gene is not matched at one end of the junction; a read error may be the cause. The J gene is TRBJ1-2, the V gene TRBV29-1, with D maybe TRBD1 (5 bases). Germline-derived CDR1 and CDR2 are SQVTM and ANQGSEA. The CDR3 has 14 residues. The chain's CDR3 is CSAEATTGLYGYTF. As DNA, the CDR3 is TGCAGCGCTGAAGCCACAACAGGTCTCTATGGCTACACCTTC.

This clonotype appeared many times. The chain employs TRBV19 and TRBJ2-7, with D unclear. CDR3 length equals 9 residues. Per germline, CDR1 LNHDA and CDR2 SQIVND (reference sequence). Trimming cost V 7 bases and J 9 bases, with 7 bases left between them. CDR3 amino acids: CASTPGQYV. The CDR3 nucleotides are TGTGCCAGTACTCCTGGGCAGTACGTC.

The V gene is TRBV7-2, the J gene TRBJ2-1, with 12 bases identical to TRBD2. The CDR3 covers 17 residues. The V and J ends lost 5 bases and 5 bases, in that order; junction bases with no gene match: 10. The germline gives CDR1 SGHTA, CDR2 FQGNSA. The CDR3 loop reads CASSLRTSGVFDNEQFF. CDR3 DNA: TGTGCCAGCAGCCTCCGGACTAGCGGGGTATTCGACAATGAGCAGTTCTTC.

This clonotype has just a few counts. The chain links TRBV27 to TRBJ2-1, with D perhaps TRBD1 (6 bases). The ends were cut back, 10 bases at V and 1 base at J, with 14 bases in the middle. CDR1 MNHEY and CDR2 SMNVEV come from the germline V gene (reference sequence). This CDR3 spans 14 amino acids. The DNA of the CDR3 is TGTGCCACCCGAGCCCAGGGGTCCTACAATGAGCAGTTCTTC. It is translated as CATRAQGSYNEQFF.

The table lists this clonotype with a few counts. The rearrangement uses TRBV4-2 and TRBJ2-1; possibly TRBD1 for D (6 bases). The CDR3 has 15 amino acids. V lost 0 bases and J 6 bases, leaving 12 bases between the germline ends. CDR1 and CDR2 from the germline V gene are LGHNA and YNFKEQ. CDR3 bases: TGTGCCAGCAGCCAAGAATCGGCAGGGGTCAATGAGCAGTTCTTC. Protein: CASSQESAGVNEQFF.

This sequence joins TRBV7-2 and TRBJ2-3, with 8 bases that match TRBD2. CDR3 length: 17 amino acids. Germline CDR1 reads SGHTA; CDR2 reads FQGNSA. With 5 bases clipped from V and 5 bases from J, the junction kept 15 bases outside the gene matches. CDR3 DNA sequence: TGTGCCAGCAGCCGAAATCGACCCGGACTAGCAGGAGATACGCAGTATTTT. Residues: CASSRNRPGLAGDTQYF.

This clonotype was seen at least ten times. The V call is TRBV5-6, the J call TRBJ2-7; the D gene is possibly TRBD2 (5 bases). CDR3 size: 13 residues. Germline V gene data show CDR1 as SGHDT and CDR2 as YYEEEE. The ends were cut back, 2 bases at V and 3 bases at J, with 9 bases in the middle. The chain's CDR3 is CASSLRRGYEQYF. The CDR3 DNA is TGTGCCAGCAGCTTACGTCGGGGCTACGAGCAGTACTTC.

This clonotype has at least ten counts. The CDR3 protein is CASSLLLPSTDTQYF. As DNA, the CDR3 is TGTGCCAGCAGTTTACTACTCCCTAGCACAGATACGCAGTATTTT. This chain joins TRBV12-3 or TRBV12-4 and TRBJ2-3, with D unclear. The CDR3 is 15 amino acids. Trimming pared 2 bases from V and 0 bases from J, leaving 9 bases between.

In its sample, this clonotype was seen many times. V is TRBV20-1 and J is TRBJ2-1; 15 nucleotides line up with TRBD2. The CDR3 has 17 residues. V was clipped by 0 bases and J by 4 bases; unmatched bases: 4. Germline V CDR1 and CDR2: DFQATT, SNEGSKA (reference sequence). The CDR3 region has the DNA TGCAGTGCTAGAGATATGGGGACTAGCGGGGGGTACAATGAGCAGTTCTTC. As protein: CSARDMGTSGGYNEQFF.

Ten or more counts support this clonotype. This rearrangement joins TRBV9 to TRBJ2-2; the D gene is possibly TRBD2 (5 bases). Germline CDR1 and CDR2: SGDLS and YYNGEE. The V end lost 6 bases, the J end lost 0 bases, and 9 bases lay between the germline ends. The CDR3 extends over 14 amino acids. The CDR3 bases are TGTGCCAGCATGTCGGGAACGAACACCGGGGAGCTGTTTTTT. Its protein product is CASMSGTNTGELFF.

The V and J genes are TRBV5-5 and TRBJ2-5; 7 bases agree with TRBD1. Germline V gene sequence: CDR1 SGHKS, CDR2 YYEKEE (reference sequence). The CDR3 contains 13 residues. The V segment lost 3 bases and the J segment 4 bases; nucleotides outside the gene matches: 3. The CDR3 nucleotides are TGTGCCAGCAGCTGGGACAGCCCAGAGACCCAGTACTTC. Translated: CASSWDSPETQYF. The complete variable domain, with remaining parts taken from reference TRBV5-5 and TRBJ2-5, reads DAGVTQSPTHLIKTRGQQVTLRCSPISGHKSVSWYQQVLGQGPQFIFQYYEKEERGRGNFPDRFSARQFPNYSSELNVNALLLGDSALYLCASSWDSPETQYFGPGTRLLVL.

Many counts were recorded for this clonotype. CDR3 DNA: TGTGCCAGCAGCCCAACGACAGGGGGCAACGGAGAGACCCAGTACTTC. Translation gives CASSPTTGGNGETQYF. The V gene is TRBV7-9, the J gene TRBJ2-5; 10 bases map to TRBD1. The CDR3 runs to 16 residues. The germline CDR1 and CDR2 sequences are SEHNR and FQNEAQ (reference sequence). V lost 5 bases and J lost 4; bases outside the gene matches: 10.

This clonotype has a handful of counts. The DNA for the CDR3 is TGCGCCAGCAGCTTGGTACAGGGAATGGTGAACACTGAAGCTTTCTTT. This sequence encodes CASSLVQGMVNTEAFF. The rearrangement joins TRBV5-1 to TRBJ1-1, with D possibly being TRBD1 (6 bases). Germline V gene data show CDR1 as SGHRS and CDR2 as YFSETQ. The CDR3 is 16 amino acids. V was trimmed by 0 bases and J by 0 bases, leaving 12 bases between them.

This chain connects TRBV20-1 to TRBJ2-1; D is unclear. The CDR3 totals 13 residues. Germline assignment: CDR1 DFQATT and CDR2 SNEGSKA (reference sequence). V lost 6 bases and J 9 bases, leaving 18 bases between the germline ends. The CDR3 sequence: CSAWAGPPAEQFF. CDR3 bases: TGCAGTGCATGGGCCGGCCCCCCGGCTGAGCAGTTCTTC.